The T cell receptor beta chain described here comes from a study of blood T cell repertoires in COVID-19. The overall study: The analysed material was cDNA or gDNA that came from T cells, B-cell-depleted T cells, or PBMCs.

Germline lookup yields CDR1 MDHEN and CDR2 SYDVKM. The CDR3 consists of 16 residues. Trimming cost V 6 bases and J 0 bases, with 15 bases left between them. Original processing notes: Estimation of nucleated cell counts was performed using reference gene primer amplification. The table came from immunoSEQ multiplex PCR; TCRdb's copy has only in-frame clones and leaves some out. V and J calls and clone size are as listed in that table; D and trimming were resolved from the DNA. This table has roughly 100,000 clones, roughly nine tenths appearing once. The receptor's source is a woman older than 75 in a cohort sampled during active COVID-19. This chain uses TRBV28 with TRBJ2-1; tentatively, D is TRBD2 (6 bases). The sequencing sample was made of peripheral blood. CDR3 protein: CASSSSSASSYNEQFF. CDR3 nucleotide sequence: TGTGCCAGCAGCTCGTCTAGCGCTAGCTCCTACAATGAGCAGTTCTTC.